The clone carrying this T cell receptor beta chain was counted a single time. Its antigen is still unknown. The record originates from a study of cytomegalovirus exposure and HLA in healthy donors. Findings and limits, study-wide: Beyond CMV serostatus, there was no information to go on about immune exposure. Altogether, 150 to 200 TCR beta chains were recorded as cytomegalovirus-associated.

The CDR3 consists of 15 residues. Germline CDR1 SGHTA, CDR2 FQGNSA. V trimming: 5 bases; J trimming: 2 bases; junction bases outside the gene matches: 9. When sampled, the donors appeared nominally healthy, though they likely had unrecorded immune exposures. Both 60 Vbeta primers and 13 Jbeta primers went into the PCR. Here immunoSEQ multiplex PCR was the method, and the copy in TCRdb shows in-frame clones only, minus some. This sample carries roughly 160,000 clones, 84% of them seen once, and the ten largest clones take 0.35% to 0.4%. The sample consisted of PBMCs. The receptor comes from a boy aged 2-9 years in good health and CMV-seronegative. This rearrangement joins TRBV7-2 to TRBJ2-7; TRBD2 matches 7 bases. For the CDR3, the DNA is TGTGCCAGCAGCCCCCAGGGACTAAATACCTACGAGCAGTACTTC. Its translation: CASSPQGLNTYEQYF.